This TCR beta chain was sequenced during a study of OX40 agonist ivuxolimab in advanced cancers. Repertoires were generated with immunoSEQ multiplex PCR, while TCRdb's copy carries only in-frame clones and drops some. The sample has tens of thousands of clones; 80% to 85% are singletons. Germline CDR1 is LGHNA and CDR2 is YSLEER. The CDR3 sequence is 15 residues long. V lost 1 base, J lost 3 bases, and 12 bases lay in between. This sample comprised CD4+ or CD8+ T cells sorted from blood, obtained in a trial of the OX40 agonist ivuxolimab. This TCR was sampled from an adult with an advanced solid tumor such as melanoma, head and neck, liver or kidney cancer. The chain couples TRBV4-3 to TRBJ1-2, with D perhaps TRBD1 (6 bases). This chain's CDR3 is CASSQGTVYDYGYTF. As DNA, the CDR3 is TGCGCCAGCAGCCAAGGGACAGTGTACGACTATGGCTACACCTTC.